A selection of T cell receptor beta chains follows, all from one sample in a study of T cell changes during pregnancy in multiple sclerosis. The method was immunoSEQ multiplex PCR; TCRdb's version includes in-frame clones alone and lacks a portion of them. Of around 59,000 clones listed, around 92% are singletons. The input for sequencing was peripheral blood, taken in the first trimester of pregnancy. The receptors here all came from a female donor with multiple sclerosis, enrolled in a pregnancy study. Both conserved end residues are part of each CDR3. The order of the fields is CDR3 protein, J gene, V gene.

CDR3: CASSEVQGPVEQFF
J: TRBJ2-1
V: TRBV6-4

CDR3: CASSQTGREGYTF
J: TRBJ1-2
V: TRBV9

CDR3: CASSDKMGQGYGYTF
J: TRBJ1-2
V: TRBV5-6

CDR3: CASLVWGLSGGAQETQYF
J: TRBJ2-5
V: TRBV7-9

CDR3: CAISGANTEAFF
J: TRBJ1-1
V: TRBV10-3

CDR3: CSVRGQGITEAFF
J: TRBJ1-1
V: TRBV29-1

CDR3: CASSLQENTEAFF
J: TRBJ1-1
V: TRBV11-1

CDR3: CASSLAAGGLFF
J: TRBJ2-1
V: TRBV7-2

CDR3: CASSKDRDQDQPQHF
J: TRBJ1-5
V: TRBV19

CDR3: CASSQLTGPKWGYTF
J: TRBJ1-2
V: TRBV14

CDR3: CASSETEIAREQYF
J: TRBJ2-7
V: TRBV6-1

CDR3: CASRFDRDRFTDTQYF
J: TRBJ2-3
V: TRBV5-6

CDR3: CASSPTQGSQPQHF
J: TRBJ1-5
V: TRBV7-6

CDR3: CASSPRANYGYTF
J: TRBJ1-2
V: TRBV5-4

CDR3: CASSPEGTDTQYF
J: TRBJ2-3
V: TRBV7-9

CDR3: CASAWYRGEPQHF
J: TRBJ1-5
V: TRBV27

CDR3: CASSQTGEDSNQPQHF
J: TRBJ1-5
V: TRBV25-1

CDR3: CASSLGQGSEQYF
J: TRBJ2-7
V: TRBV11-2

CDR3: CAWNTGQGRSNEKLFF
J: TRBJ1-4
V: TRBV30

CDR3: CSVMRTGGSYGYTF
J: TRBJ1-2
V: TRBV29-1

CDR3: CASSGEDNQPQHF
J: TRBJ1-5
V: TRBV2

CDR3: CASRTGLAVDEQYF
J: TRBJ2-7
V: TRBV7-2

CDR3: CASSLAGFTDTQYF
J: TRBJ2-3
V: TRBV5-1

CDR3: CASSFQTGTVTEAFF
J: TRBJ1-1
V: TRBV5-5

CDR3: CASSSLTGGGGNTIYF
J: TRBJ1-3
V: TRBV7-7

CDR3: CASSETGSGGLAKNIQYF
J: TRBJ2-4
V: TRBV6-1

CDR3: CASSGTGVAGYTF
J: TRBJ1-2
V: TRBV18

CDR3: CASSITGILINGYTF
J: TRBJ1-2
V: TRBV19

CDR3: CASSAHRGRSTDTQYF
J: TRBJ2-3
V: TRBV5-5

CDR3: CASSVGGTPHEQFF
J: TRBJ2-1
V: TRBV9

CDR3: CASSRDSNYEQYF
J: TRBJ2-7
V: TRBV11-2